This TCR beta chain was recovered during a study of cytomegalovirus exposure and HLA in healthy donors. 13 Jbeta primers and 60 Vbeta primers were used for the PCR. Here immunoSEQ multiplex PCR was the method, and the copy in TCRdb shows in-frame clones only, minus some. The sample has tens of thousands of clones; the top ten hold around 0.6%. CDR1 WNHNN and CDR2 SYGVQD come from the germline V gene (reference sequence). The V gene end was trimmed by 0 bases and the J gene end by 3 bases; junction bases not matched to a gene: 3. The CDR3 is made up of 15 amino acids. This clonotype was sampled from a man aged 50-59 years in good health and CMV-seronegative. The rearrangement joins TRBV10-1 to TRBJ2-5, with 8 bases matching TRBD2. The specimen was PBMCs. CDR3 residues: CASSESLAGKETQYF. CDR3 nucleotides: TGCGCCAGCAGTGAGTCATTAGCGGGGAAAGAGACCCAGTACTTC.